A single sample is the source of the 11 T cell receptor beta chains below, sequenced in a study of blood T cell repertoires in COVID-19. Produced via immunoSEQ multiplex PCR; TCRdb's table is partial and in-frame only. The table has some 320,000 clones, more than 70% seen once; the top ten hold roughly 5.3%. The specimen sequenced was PBMCs or T cells enriched from blood (not recorded which). The receptors shown here come from a woman in her twenties or thirties who had recovered from COVID-19.

This clone appeared once. The chain joins TRBV7-3 to TRBJ2-3; unclear D gene. There are 15 residues in the CDR3. In germline, CDR1 is SGHTA, CDR2 FQGTGA. V was cut by 2 bases and J by 1 base, with 10 bases left in between. This CDR3 is CASSLFQRGTDTQYF. The CDR3 nucleotides read TGTGCCAGCAGCTTATTTCAGCGAGGCACAGATACGCAGTATTTT.

The genes are TRBV13 and TRBJ2-1, with D perhaps matching TRBD1 (6 bases). Trimming shortened V by 8 bases and J by 3 bases, and 17 bases separated the two germline ends. Per the germline V gene, CDR1 is PRHDT and CDR2 is FYEKMQ (reference sequence). This CDR3 is built from 15 residues. The CDR3 sequence is CASGLQGPLYNEQFF. Written as DNA, the CDR3 is TGTGCCAGCGGCCTACAGGGTCCCCTCTACAATGAGCAGTTCTTC.

The rearrangement links TRBV4-1 to TRBJ2-3, with a possible D match to TRBD2 (5 bases). The V gene's germline CDR1 is MGHRA and CDR2 YSYEKL. CDR3 length: 15 amino acids. Trimming cost V 1 base and J 5 bases, with 13 bases left between them. This CDR3 is CASSQVGLGGDTQYF. Written as DNA, the CDR3 is TGCGCCAGCAGCCAAGTAGGACTCGGAGGAGATACGCAGTATTTT.

The V and J genes are TRBV19 and TRBJ2-3, with 15 bases that match TRBD2. The J segment lost 4 bases and the V segment lost 5 bases, leaving 16 bases of the junction unmatched. The CDR3 covers 20 residues. CDR1 is LNHDA and CDR2 is SQIVND in the germline V gene (reference sequence). The CDR3 here is CASSSHRTSGGASGSDTQYF. CDR3 coding DNA: TGTGCCAGTAGTTCACACAGGACTAGCGGGGGGGCGTCCGGCTCAGATACGCAGTATTTT.

The V call is TRBV19, the J call TRBJ1-6; TRBD1 aligns across 12 bases. The CDR3 is 16 residues long. Germline CDR1 is LNHDA and CDR2 is SQIVND (reference sequence). V lost 5 bases to trimming and J lost 7 bases; unmatched junction nucleotides: 6. The CDR3 nucleotides read TGTGCCAGTAGTTCGGGACAGGGGGCCGGGAATTCACCCCTCCACTTT. Amino acids: CASSSGQGAGNSPLHF. Supplemented by reference TRBV19 and TRBJ1-6, the full variable domain reads DGGITQSPKYLFRKEGQNVTLSCEQNLNHDAMYWYRQDPGQGLRLIYYSQIVNDFQKGDIAEGYSVSREKKESFPLTVTSAQKNPTAFYLCASSSGQGAGNSPLHFGNGTRLTVT.

This rearrangement joins TRBV10-2 to TRBJ1-6; D is unclear. Trimming removed 2 bases at V and 6 bases at J, with 11 bases between. The germline V gene encodes CDR1 WSHSY and CDR2 SAAADI. The CDR3 spans 15 residues. CDR3 in amino acids: CASSENRHGNSPLHF. CDR3 nucleotide sequence: TGCGCCAGCAGTGAGAATCGACACGGTAATTCACCCCTCCACTTT.

This chain connects TRBV9 to TRBJ2-1, with D perhaps TRBD1 (5 bases). With 2 bases removed from V and 7 bases from J, the gap between germline ends came to 19 bases. The CDR3 is made up of 16 amino acids. Germline CDR1 reads SGDLS; CDR2 reads YYNGEE. The CDR3 region has the DNA TGTGCCAGCAGCGTCCAACCCTCGAGGACAAGGAATGAGCAGTTCTTC. This codes for CASSVQPSRTRNEQFF. Using reference TRBV9 and TRBJ2-1 for the parts outside the CDR3, the full variable domain is DSGVTQTPKHLITATGQRVTLRCSPRSGDLSVYWYQQSLDQGLQFLIQYYNGEERAKGNILERFSAQQFPDLHSELNLSSLELGDSALYFCASSVQPSRTRNEQFFGPGTRLTVL.

This chain connects TRBV4-1 to TRBJ1-3; D is uncertain. V gave up 0 bases and J gave up 0 bases, with 12 bases separating them. The germline V gene encodes CDR1 MGHRA and CDR2 YSYEKL. This CDR3 is 17 amino acids long. CDR3 in DNA: TGCGCCAGCAGCCAAGATCTGGAGCTTTTCTCTGGAAACACCATATATTTT. It yields the protein CASSQDLELFSGNTIYF.

The CDR3 DNA is TGTGCCAGCAGTTTCGTAGCGGAGTCGGCCATCAATACGCAGTATTTT. It translates to CASSFVAESAINTQYF. This chain joins TRBV27 and TRBJ2-3; D is possibly TRBD2 (6 bases). With 3 bases removed from V and 7 bases from J, the gap between germline ends came to 20 bases. Germline values: CDR1 MNHEY, CDR2 SMNVEV (reference sequence). The CDR3 spans 16 residues.

This rearrangement joins TRBV7-2 to TRBJ1-1; D not resolved. The CDR3 has 12 residues. Germline V CDR1 and CDR2: SGHTA, FQGNSA. With 2 bases removed from V and 11 bases from J, the gap between germline ends came to 12 bases. CDR3 sequence reads: CASSLRYGRAFF. CDR3 coding DNA: TGTGCCAGCAGCTTAAGGTACGGGAGGGCTTTCTTT. The whole variable domain, remainder taken from reference TRBV7-2 and TRBJ1-1, is GAGVSQSPSNKVTEKGKDVELRCDPISGHTALYWYRQSLGQGLEFLIYFQGNSAPDKSGLPSDRFSAERTGGSVSTLTIQRTQQEDSAVYLCASSLRYGRAFFGQGTRLTVV.

This chain connects TRBV3-1 (or the pseudogene TRBV3-2) to TRBJ1-2, with a possible D match to TRBD1 (6 bases). Germline V gene lookup returns CDR1 LGHDT and CDR2 YNNKEL (reference sequence). Trimming pared 1 base from V and 1 base from J, leaving 13 bases between. The CDR3 totals 16 residues. CDR3 loop: CASSQVTGLYNYGYTF. The CDR3 nucleotides read TGTGCCAGCAGCCAAGTTACAGGGCTATATAACTATGGCTACACCTTC.